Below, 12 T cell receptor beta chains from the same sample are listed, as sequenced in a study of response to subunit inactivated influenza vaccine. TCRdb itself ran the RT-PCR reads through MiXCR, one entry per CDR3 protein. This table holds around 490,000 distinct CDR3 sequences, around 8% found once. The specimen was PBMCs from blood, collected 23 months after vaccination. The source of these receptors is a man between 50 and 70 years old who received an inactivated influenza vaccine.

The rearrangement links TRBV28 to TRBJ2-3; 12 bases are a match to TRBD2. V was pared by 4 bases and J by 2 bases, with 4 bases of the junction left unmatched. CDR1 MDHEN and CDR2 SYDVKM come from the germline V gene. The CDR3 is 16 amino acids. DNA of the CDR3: TGTGCCAGCAGTTCGACTAGCGGGAGCTCCACAGATACGCAGTATTTT. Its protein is CASSSTSGSSTDTQYF.

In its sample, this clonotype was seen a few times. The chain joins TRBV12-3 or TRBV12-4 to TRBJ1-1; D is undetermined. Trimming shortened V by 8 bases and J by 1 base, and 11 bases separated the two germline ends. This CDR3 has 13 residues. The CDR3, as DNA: TGTGCCAGCGAGAGGAACGGGAACACTGAAGCTTTCTTT. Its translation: CASERNGNTEAFF.

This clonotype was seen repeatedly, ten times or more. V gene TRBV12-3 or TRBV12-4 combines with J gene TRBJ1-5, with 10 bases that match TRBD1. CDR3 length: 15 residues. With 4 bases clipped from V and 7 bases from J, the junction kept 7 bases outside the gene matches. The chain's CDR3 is CASSSSGTGVQPQHF. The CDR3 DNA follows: TGTGCCAGCAGTTCCTCCGGGACAGGGGTACAGCCCCAGCATTTT.

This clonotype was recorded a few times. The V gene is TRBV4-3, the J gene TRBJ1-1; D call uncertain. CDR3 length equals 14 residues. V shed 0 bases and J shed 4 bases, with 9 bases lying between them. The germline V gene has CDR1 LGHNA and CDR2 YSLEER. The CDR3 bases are TGCGCCAGCAGCCAAGACCGGTGGAGCACTGAAGCTTTCTTT. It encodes CASSQDRWSTEAFF.

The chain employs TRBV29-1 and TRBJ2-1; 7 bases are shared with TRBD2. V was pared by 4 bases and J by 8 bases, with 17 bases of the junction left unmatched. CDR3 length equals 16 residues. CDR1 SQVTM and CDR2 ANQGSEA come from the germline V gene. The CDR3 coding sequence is TGCAGCGTTGGGGGTATTCGGGGGAGGGCGAGTGATGAGCAGTTCTTC. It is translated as CSVGGIRGRASDEQFF.

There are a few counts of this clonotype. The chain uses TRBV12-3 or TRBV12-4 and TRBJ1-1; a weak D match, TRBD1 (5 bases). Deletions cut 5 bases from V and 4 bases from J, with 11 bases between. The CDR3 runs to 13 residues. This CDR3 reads CASSEGHRTEAFF. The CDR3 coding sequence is TGTGCCAGCAGTGAAGGACATCGCACTGAAGCTTTCTTT.

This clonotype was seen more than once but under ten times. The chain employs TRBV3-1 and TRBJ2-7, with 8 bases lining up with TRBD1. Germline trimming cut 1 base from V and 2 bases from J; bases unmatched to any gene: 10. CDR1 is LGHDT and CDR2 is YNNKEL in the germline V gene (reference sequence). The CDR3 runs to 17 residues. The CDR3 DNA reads TGTGCCAGCAGCCAAGGTTTCGCACGGGACAGGCCCTACGAGCAGTACTTC. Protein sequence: CASSQGFARDRPYEQYF.

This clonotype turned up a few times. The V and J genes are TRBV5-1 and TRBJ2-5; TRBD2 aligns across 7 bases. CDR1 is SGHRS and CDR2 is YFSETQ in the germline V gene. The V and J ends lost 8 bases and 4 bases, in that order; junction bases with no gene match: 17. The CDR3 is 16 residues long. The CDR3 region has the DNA TGCGCCAGTCACGCCCTCCGGGACTATGGCCGAGAGACCCAGTACTTC. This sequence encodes CASHALRDYGRETQYF.

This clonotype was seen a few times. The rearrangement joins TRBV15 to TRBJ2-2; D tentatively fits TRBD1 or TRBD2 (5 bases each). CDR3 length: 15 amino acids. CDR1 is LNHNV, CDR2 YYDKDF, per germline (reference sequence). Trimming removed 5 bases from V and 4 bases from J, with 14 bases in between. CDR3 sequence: CATSGGRTLTGELFF. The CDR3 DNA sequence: TGTGCCACCAGCGGGGGTCGTACCCTCACCGGGGAGCTGTTTTTT.

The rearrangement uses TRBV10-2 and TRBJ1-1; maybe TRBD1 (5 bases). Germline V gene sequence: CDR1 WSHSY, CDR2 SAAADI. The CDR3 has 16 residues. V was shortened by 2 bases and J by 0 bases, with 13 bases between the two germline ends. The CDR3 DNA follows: TGCGCCAGCAGTGAGCCGGTGGGAGGGGTGAACACTGAAGCTTTCTTT. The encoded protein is CASSEPVGGVNTEAFF.

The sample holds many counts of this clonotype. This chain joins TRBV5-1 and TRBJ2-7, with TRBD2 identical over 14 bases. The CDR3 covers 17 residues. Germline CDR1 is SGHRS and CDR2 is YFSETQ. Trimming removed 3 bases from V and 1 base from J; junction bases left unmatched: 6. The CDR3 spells CASSWGLAGDLSYEQYF. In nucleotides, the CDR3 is TGCGCCAGCAGCTGGGGACTAGCGGGGGATCTATCCTACGAGCAGTACTTC.

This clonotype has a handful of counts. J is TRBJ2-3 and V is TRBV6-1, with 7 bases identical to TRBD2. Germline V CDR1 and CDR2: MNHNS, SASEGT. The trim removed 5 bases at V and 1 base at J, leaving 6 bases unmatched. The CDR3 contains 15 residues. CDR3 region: CASSRPSGGTDTQYF. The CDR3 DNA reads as TGTGCCAGCAGTCGCCCTAGCGGAGGCACAGATACGCAGTATTTT.